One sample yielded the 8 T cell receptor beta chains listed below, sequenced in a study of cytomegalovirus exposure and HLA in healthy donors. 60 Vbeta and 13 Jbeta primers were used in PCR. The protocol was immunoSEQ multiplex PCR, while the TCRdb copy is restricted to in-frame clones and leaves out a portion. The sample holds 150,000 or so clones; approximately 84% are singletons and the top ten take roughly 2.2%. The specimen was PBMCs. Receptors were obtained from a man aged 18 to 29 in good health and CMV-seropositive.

CDR3 bases: TGTGCCAGTAGCTCCAATACAGGTACTGGGGCCAACGTCCTGACTTTC. This translates into CASSSNTGTGANVLTF. The V call is TRBV19, the J call TRBJ2-6; maybe TRBD1 (5 bases). The CDR3 sequence is 16 residues long. Germline V gene sequence: CDR1 LNHDA, CDR2 SQIVND (reference sequence). V was pared by 6 bases and J by 2 bases, with 14 bases between.

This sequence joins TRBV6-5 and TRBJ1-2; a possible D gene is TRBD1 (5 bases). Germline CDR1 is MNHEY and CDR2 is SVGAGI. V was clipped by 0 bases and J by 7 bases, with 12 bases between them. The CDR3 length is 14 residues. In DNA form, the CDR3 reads TGTGCCAGCAGTTACTCGATTCAGGGTAGTGGCTACACCTTC. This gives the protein CASSYSIQGSGYTF.

The chain's CDR3 is CASRTGTFSPLHF. The CDR3 nucleotides are TGTGCCAGCCGGACAGGGACCTTCTCACCCCTCCACTTT. The chain couples TRBV6-5 to TRBJ1-6; 8 bases fit TRBD1. The CDR3 length is 13 residues. The germline V gene encodes CDR1 MNHEY and CDR2 SVGAGI. The trim removed 8 bases at V and 10 bases at J, leaving 7 bases unmatched.

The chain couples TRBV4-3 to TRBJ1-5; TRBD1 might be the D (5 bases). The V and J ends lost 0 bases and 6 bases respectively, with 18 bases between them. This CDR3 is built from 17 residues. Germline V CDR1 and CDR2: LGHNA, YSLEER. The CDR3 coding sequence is TGCGCCAGCAGCCAAGATGACGGGGGAGCGGGACGTCAGCCCCAGCATTTT. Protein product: CASSQDDGGAGRQPQHF.

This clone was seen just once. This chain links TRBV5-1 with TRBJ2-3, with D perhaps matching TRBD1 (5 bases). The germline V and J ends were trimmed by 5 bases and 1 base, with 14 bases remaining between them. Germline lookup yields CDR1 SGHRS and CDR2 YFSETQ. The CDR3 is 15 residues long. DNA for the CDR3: TGCGCCAGCAGAGTTTCGGGCAGGGGCACAGATACGCAGTATTTT. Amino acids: CASRVSGRGTDTQYF. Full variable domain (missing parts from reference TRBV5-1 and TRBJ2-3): KAGVTQTPRYLIKTRGQQVTLSCSPISGHRSVSWYQQTPGQGLQFLFEYFSETQRNKGNFPGRFSGRQFSNSRSEMNVSTLELGDSALYLCASRVSGRGTDTQYFGPGTRLTVL.

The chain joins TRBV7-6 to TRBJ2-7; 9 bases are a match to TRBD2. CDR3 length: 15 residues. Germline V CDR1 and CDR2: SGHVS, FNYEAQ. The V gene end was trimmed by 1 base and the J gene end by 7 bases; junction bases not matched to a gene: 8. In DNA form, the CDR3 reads TGTGCCAGCAGCTTAGAGAGCGGGGGGCCGCGGGAGCAGTACTTC. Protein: CASSLESGGPREQYF.

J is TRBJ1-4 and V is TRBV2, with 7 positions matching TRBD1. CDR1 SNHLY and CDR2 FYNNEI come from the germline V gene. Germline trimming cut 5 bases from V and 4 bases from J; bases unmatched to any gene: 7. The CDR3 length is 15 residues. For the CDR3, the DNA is TGTGCCAGCAGTCAAGGACAGGTCTTTAATGAAAAACTGTTTTTT. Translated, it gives CASSQGQVFNEKLFF.

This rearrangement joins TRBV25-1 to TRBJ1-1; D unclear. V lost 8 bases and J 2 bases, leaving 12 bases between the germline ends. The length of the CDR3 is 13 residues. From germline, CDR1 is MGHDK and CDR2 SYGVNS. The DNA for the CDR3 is TGTGCCAGCCAATCCCTCCTAAACACTGAAGCTTTCTTT. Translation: CASQSLLNTEAFF.